These 27 T cell receptor beta chains were all obtained from the same sample, sequenced in a study of shared clonotypes between healthy human individuals. Using immunoSEQ multiplex PCR, the repertoire was profiled, and TCRdb retains in-frame clones only, with some absent. The sample consists of about 2,500,000 clones, over 85% of them appearing once. The sequenced sample consisted of naive CD4+ T cells sorted from blood. Indicated subset: CD45RA+ positively selected. Source of these receptors: a man aged 18 to 30 in good health.

The CDR3: CASSLSHLQETQYF. In DNA, the CDR3 is TGCGCCAGCAGCTTATCACATCTCCAAGAGACCCAGTACTTC. The genes are TRBV5-1 and TRBJ2-5, with D uncertain. Trimming took off 2 bases at V and 1 base at J, with 9 bases between the two ends. Germline loops: CDR1 SGHRS, CDR2 YFSETQ. There are 14 residues in the CDR3.

This chain connects TRBV5-1 to TRBJ1-1; 7 nucleotides match TRBD1. The ends lost 4 bases at V and 6 bases at J; junction bases unmatched: 12. The CDR3 is 15 amino acids. The germline gives CDR1 SGHRS, CDR2 YFSETQ. As DNA, the CDR3 is TGCGCCAGCAGCCCGAGGGGGCTGGTCGATGCTGAAGCTTTCTTT. Translation gives CASSPRGLVDAEAFF.

The chain recombines TRBV7-9 with TRBJ1-2, with TRBD1 identical over 7 bases. The CDR3 has 15 residues. Germline V gene sequence: CDR1 SEHNR, CDR2 FQNEAQ (reference sequence). The V segment lost 2 bases and the J segment 4 bases; nucleotides outside the gene matches: 7. The CDR3 sequence is CASSLRQGESYGYTF. DNA of the CDR3: TGTGCCAGCAGCTTACGACAGGGAGAGTCCTATGGCTACACCTTC.

The rearrangement uses TRBV6-6 and TRBJ1-1, with D perhaps TRBD1 (6 bases). V was pared by 6 bases and J by 4 bases, with 15 bases between. This CDR3 comprises 14 residues. Germline loops: CDR1 MNHNY, CDR2 SVGAGI (reference sequence). CDR3 region: CASRGAGLGTEAFF. CDR3 nucleotide sequence: TGTGCCAGCAGGGGGGCAGGGTTGGGCACTGAAGCTTTCTTT.

This chain connects TRBV19 to TRBJ1-1, with 7 bases fitting TRBD1. Trimming took 7 bases from V and 3 from J; bases not matched to a gene: 5. The CDR3 runs 13 residues. Germline V gene sequence: CDR1 LNHDA, CDR2 SQIVND (reference sequence). This chain's CDR3 is CASTKDRDTEAFF. DNA for the CDR3: TGTGCCAGTACTAAAGACAGGGACACTGAAGCTTTCTTT.

V gene TRBV18 combines with J gene TRBJ1-6, with 7 positions matching TRBD1. Germline CDR1 is KGHSH and CDR2 is LQKENI. The CDR3 extends over 13 amino acids. Losses at the gene ends were 5 bases for V and 10 bases for J; bases not matched to a gene: 5. For the CDR3, the DNA is TGTGCCAGCTCAAAGGGGGCGGGGTCACCCCTCCACTTT. As protein: CASSKGAGSPLHF.

This rearrangement joins TRBV7-8 to TRBJ2-7, with no clear D. The CDR3 consists of 14 residues. CDR1 is SGHVS, CDR2 FQNEAQ, per germline. Trimming removed 1 base at V and 2 bases at J, with 9 bases between. The CDR3 DNA reads TGTGCCAGCAGCTTAGAAGCCACCACCTACGAGCAGTACTTC. It translates to CASSLEATTYEQYF.

This chain uses TRBV4-1 with TRBJ2-1; 8 bases align to TRBD2. The CDR3 has 16 residues. The J segment lost 3 bases and the V segment lost 2 bases, leaving 6 bases of the junction unmatched. The V gene's germline CDR1 is MGHRA and CDR2 YSYEKL. The CDR3 is CASSQPTSGHYNEQFF. The CDR3 region has the DNA TGCGCCAGCAGCCAACCTACTAGCGGACACTACAATGAGCAGTTCTTC.

The chain recombines TRBV29-1 with TRBJ2-2; D not certain. Trimming shortened V by 4 bases and J by 7 bases, and 4 bases separated the two germline ends. In germline, CDR1 is SQVTM, CDR2 ANQGSEA. The length of the CDR3 is 10 residues. CDR3: CSVGNGELFF. In DNA, the CDR3 is TGCAGCGTTGGAAACGGGGAGCTGTTTTTT.

On this clone itself: Other DNA sequences in the sample encode the same CDR3. This chain's CDR3 is CSVEGLAGETQYF. In nucleotides, the CDR3 is TGCAGCGTTGAAGGACTAGCGGGGGAGACCCAGTACTTC. The chain couples TRBV29-1 to TRBJ2-5; 11 bases align to TRBD2. The germline gives CDR1 SQVTM, CDR2 ANQGSEA. The CDR3 is made up of 13 amino acids. V was clipped by 1 base and J by 5 bases; unmatched bases: 0.

The chain carries TRBV4-1 and TRBJ1-5; weak D call: TRBD1 (6 bases). This CDR3 contains 16 residues. Trimming pared 0 bases from V and 9 bases from J, leaving 18 bases between. Per germline, CDR1 MGHRA and CDR2 YSYEKL. The CDR3 spells CASSQDRQGTGAPQHF. In DNA, the CDR3 is TGCGCCAGCAGCCAAGATCGGCAGGGGACCGGGGCGCCCCAGCATTTT.

CDR3 loop: CASSESPGQGWIETQYF. Written as DNA, the CDR3 is TGTGCCAGCAGCGAGTCCCCGGGACAGGGATGGATAGAGACCCAGTACTTC. The chain is built from TRBV9 and TRBJ2-5; 9 bases match TRBD1. Germline values: CDR1 SGDLS, CDR2 YYNGEE. This CDR3 spans 17 amino acids. Trimming at V came to 3 bases and at J to 4 bases, leaving 13 bases not matched to a gene.

The CDR3 spells CASSAEVGVANVLTF. CDR3 nucleotides: TGTGCCAGCAGCGCGGAGGTGGGGGTGGCCAACGTCCTGACTTTC. The chain has TRBV9 and TRBJ2-6; D possibly matches TRBD1 or TRBD2 (5 bases each). The V end was cut by 3 bases, the J end by 6 bases, with 13 bases between. The CDR3 is made up of 15 amino acids. Germline V gives CDR1 SGDLS, CDR2 YYNGEE.

This sequence joins TRBV11-2 and TRBJ1-1; D unresolved. V was clipped by 5 bases and J by 5 bases, with 15 bases between them. The CDR3 is 14 residues long. The V gene's germline CDR1 is SGHAT and CDR2 FQNNGV. CDR3 region: CASSPQAGVTEAFF. The CDR3 DNA sequence: TGTGCCAGCAGCCCCCAGGCGGGAGTAACTGAAGCTTTCTTT.

About this clone itself: The sample contains more than one DNA sequence encoding this CDR3. The chain employs TRBV18 and TRBJ2-7; unclear D gene. CDR3 length: 12 amino acids. The V gene lost 6 bases and the J gene lost 1 base, with 7 bases spanning the gap. Germline CDR1 KGHSH, CDR2 LQKENI. CDR3 nucleotide sequence: TGTGCCAGCTCTACAGCGTCCTACGAGCAGTACTTC. Amino acids: CASSTASYEQYF.

The rearrangement joins TRBV27 to TRBJ1-5, with 10 bases identical to TRBD1. The V and J ends lost 6 bases and 0 bases, in that order; junction bases with no gene match: 8. Germline V gene data show CDR1 as MNHEY and CDR2 as SMNVEV (reference sequence). The CDR3 is 17 residues long. The CDR3 DNA is TGTGCCAGCAGCGACAGGGGGCGCCTGATTAGCAATCAGCCCCAGCATTTT. The encoded protein is CASSDRGRLISNQPQHF.

This chain uses TRBV7-8 with TRBJ2-7; D may be TRBD1 (5 bases). The germline gives CDR1 SGHVS, CDR2 FQNEAQ. The CDR3 sequence is 14 residues long. The V and J ends lost 5 bases and 2 bases respectively, with 13 bases between them. As DNA, the CDR3 is TGTGCCAGCAGCCCCGACAGAGCCCCCTACGAGCAGTACTTC. Translating gives CASSPDRAPYEQYF.

The J gene is TRBJ1-2, the V gene TRBV5-1, with D possibly matching TRBD1 (5 bases). This CDR3 comprises 14 residues. CDR1 is SGHRS and CDR2 is YFSETQ in the germline V gene. V lost 2 bases to trimming and J lost 7 bases, with 15 bases between them. The CDR3 nucleotides are TGCGCCAGCAGCTTACCGGATGGGGGTGGTGGCTACACCTTC. Protein product: CASSLPDGGGGYTF.

The rearrangement links TRBV7-6 to TRBJ2-3, with D perhaps matching TRBD2 (5 bases). V lost 0 bases and J 0 bases, leaving 10 bases between the germline ends. This CDR3 is 16 amino acids long. CDR1 SGHVS and CDR2 FNYEAQ come from the germline V gene. The CDR3 coding sequence is TGTGCCAGCAGCTTAGCCCTAGCTTCTAGCACAGATACGCAGTATTTT. Its translation: CASSLALASSTDTQYF.

CDR3 amino acids: CASSTSYNEQFF. CDR3 bases: TGCGCCAGCAGTACTTCCTACAATGAGCAGTTCTTC. The chain joins TRBV10-1 to TRBJ2-1, with D hard to call. Germline V CDR1 and CDR2: WNHNN, SYGVQD (reference sequence). Trimming took 5 bases from V and 1 from J, leaving 3 bases between them. The CDR3 runs 12 residues.

CDR3 nucleotide sequence: TGTGCCAGCAGTTTTCTGAGAGGGGGTTATGGCTACACCTTC. Translation gives CASSFLRGGYGYTF. The chain is built from TRBV28 and TRBJ1-2; tentative D call: TRBD1 (6 bases). Trimming removed 3 bases at V and 5 bases at J, with 13 bases between. Germline CDR1 and CDR2: MDHEN and SYDVKM. The CDR3 is 14 amino acids.

Concerning this clone itself: The sample has other DNA sequences that encode this CDR3 too. The chain links TRBV2 to TRBJ1-2; 7 bases agree with TRBD1. Trimming took 1 base from V and 4 from J; bases not matched to a gene: 6. The germline CDR1 and CDR2 sequences are SNHLY and FYNNEI. The CDR3 length is 15 residues. CDR3 sequence reads: CASSEGRQGPYGYTF. The CDR3 nucleotides read TGTGCCAGCAGTGAAGGCAGACAGGGCCCCTATGGCTACACCTTC. The complete variable domain, with remaining parts taken from reference TRBV2 and TRBJ1-2, reads EPEVTQTPSHQVTQMGQEVILRCVPISNHLYFYWYRQILGQKVEFLVSFYNNEISEKSEIFDDQFSVERPDGSNFTLKIRSTKLEDSAMYFCASSEGRQGPYGYTFGSGTRLTVV.

The chain carries TRBV5-4 and TRBJ1-2; D gene ambiguous. V was pared by 2 bases and J by 6 bases, with 8 bases between. CDR1 SGHNT and CDR2 YYREEE come from the germline V gene (reference sequence). This CDR3 is built from 12 residues. The CDR3 DNA is TGTGCCAGCAGCTTTTCACGGAATGGCTACACCTTC. This encodes CASSFSRNGYTF. The full variable domain, completed using reference TRBV5-4 and TRBJ1-2, is ETGVTQSPTHLIKTRGQQVTLRCSSQSGHNTVSWYQQALGQGPQFIFQYYREEENGRGNFPPRFSGLQFPNYSSELNVNALELDDSALYLCASSFSRNGYTFGSGTRLTVV.

The chain has TRBV30 and TRBJ2-3, with 7 bases matching TRBD2. The CDR3 covers 13 residues. Trimming removed 5 bases from V and 5 bases from J; junction bases left unmatched: 7. CDR1 and CDR2 (germline): GTSNPN, SVGIG (reference sequence). CDR3 residues: CAWASSGGDTQYF. The CDR3 DNA reads TGTGCCTGGGCCTCCTCGGGGGGAGATACGCAGTATTTT.

This clone was seen only once. This sample also contains other DNA sequences that code for the same CDR3. The chain carries TRBV6-5 and TRBJ2-5, with D hard to call. CDR3 length: 13 residues. Germline V gene lookup returns CDR1 MNHEY and CDR2 SVGAGI. The V end lost 2 bases, the J end lost 4 bases, and 8 bases lay between the germline ends. The chain's CDR3 is CASSYAGVETQYF. DNA for the CDR3: TGTGCCAGCAGTTACGCTGGCGTAGAGACCCAGTACTTC.

The chain links TRBV15 to TRBJ2-5; the match to TRBD1 covers 9 bases. The CDR3 spans 16 residues. Germline CDR1 LNHNV, CDR2 YYDKDF (reference sequence). V was pared by 5 bases and J by 1 base, with 8 bases of the junction left unmatched. The CDR3 loop reads CATSAFPGQGQETQYF. Written as DNA, the CDR3 is TGTGCCACCAGCGCCTTTCCGGGACAGGGCCAAGAGACCCAGTACTTC.

The rearrangement links TRBV27 to TRBJ1-1; 8 bases line up with TRBD1. Per the germline V gene, CDR1 is MNHEY and CDR2 is SMNVEV (reference sequence). This CDR3 region has 15 residues. Unmatched junction bases numbered 12, after V lost 5 bases and J lost 7 bases. The CDR3 sequence: CASSPRTGWDREAFF. As DNA, the CDR3 is TGTGCCAGCAGTCCCAGGACAGGGTGGGACCGTGAAGCTTTCTTT.